This T cell receptor beta chain originates from a study of T-cell memory formation after mild COVID-19 (dated by TCRdb to the early 2020s). Background on the whole study: TCR sequence clusters from the two donors were largely donor specific. T-cell clones expanding and contracting after mild COVID-19 in two donors were tracked by longitudinal TCRalpha and TCRbeta repertoire sequencing. Two young, previously healthy adult volunteers made up the cohort, one male and one female. General findings and caveats noted by the study authors: Contracting CD4+ clones appeared mostly in the CM and EM memory subsets, whereas CD8+ clones were enriched in EMRA. Only a couple of mild cases were covered in the study, and larger cohorts including severe cases with pre-infection samples were considered necessary. Clones that contracted from day 15 to 85 showed balanced CD4/CD8 phenotypes, whereas a second wave of clones that expanded from day 15 to 37 leaned towards CD4+. SARS-CoV-2 specificity was not confirmed for the second-wave clones peaking on day 37. Some responding clones were detected in pre-infection memory, which suggested that pre-existing cross-reactive memory T cells had joined the SARS-CoV-2 response.

A note on this clonotype: This receptor's antigen is unknown. Within one base of it there is no much larger clone, and no base qualities were kept.

PBMCs were isolated by Ficoll-Paque density gradient centrifugation. For sequencing, an Illumina NovaSeq 6000 was employed. TCRalpha and TCRbeta cDNA libraries were built by 5'RACE with constant-segment primers, adding sample barcodes and unique molecular identifiers. RNA was extracted from every sample with Trizol reagent. Library amplification was performed in two PCR steps, and a second sample barcode and Illumina TruSeq adapters were introduced in the second step. Libraries were sequenced on an Illumina NovaSeq with 2 x 150 bp paired-end reads. The authors' analysis ran thus. With migec v1.2.7, reads were demultiplexed and then collapsed into UMI-guided consensus sequences. Using mixcr v2.1.11, the UMI consensuses were aligned to TRA and TRB V and J templates and assembled into clonotypes. A clonotype was counted as expanded or contracted only when both edgeR and NoisET called the clonotype significant, with the noise models trained on biological replicates. For edgeR calls, a false discovery rate-adjusted p below 0.01 and a log2 fold-change threshold of 1 were applied. As an exploratory analysis of dynamics, max-normalized trajectories of the 1000 most abundant clonotypes were examined by PCA with hierarchical clustering. Separately sequenced CD4+ and CD8+ repertoires were used to assign the CD4 or CD8 phenotype of responding clones. The raw public reads went through TCRdb reprocessing: fastp at Q25, MiXCR clone calling, in-frame beta chains kept. Rows matching on CDR3 protein sequence are summarized as one entry with the most common DNA and genes. Clone size and V and J calls follow TCRdb, not the original study. This sample holds roughly 600,000 distinct CDR3 sequences; roughly 18% were observed only once. Together, the top ten hold around 13% of the sample.

Input material: PBMCs or a T cell subset sorted from them (not recorded which). The sequence was collected from an adult woman who had mild COVID-19 (a few samples of this study predate the infection). The sample titles of this study are shuffled in the database, so cell type and time point are left out; the donor was told from shared clones.

The DNA sequence follows: TGTGCCAGCAGCGTAGTACCAGCGGGGAACTCCTACAATGAGCAGTTCTTC. Translated, it reads CASSVVPAGNSYNEQFF. The chain links TRBV9 with TRBJ2-1; a stretch of 7 junction bases matches TRBD2. Inclusive of the bounding cysteine and phenylalanine, the CDR3 is 17 residues long. Solely the CDR3 DNA is kept, with 51 bases framed from the first base. V has 0 bases trimmed and J has 0 bases trimmed; junction bases matching no gene number 6. CDR1 SGDLS and CDR2 YYNGEE were looked up in the germline V gene.